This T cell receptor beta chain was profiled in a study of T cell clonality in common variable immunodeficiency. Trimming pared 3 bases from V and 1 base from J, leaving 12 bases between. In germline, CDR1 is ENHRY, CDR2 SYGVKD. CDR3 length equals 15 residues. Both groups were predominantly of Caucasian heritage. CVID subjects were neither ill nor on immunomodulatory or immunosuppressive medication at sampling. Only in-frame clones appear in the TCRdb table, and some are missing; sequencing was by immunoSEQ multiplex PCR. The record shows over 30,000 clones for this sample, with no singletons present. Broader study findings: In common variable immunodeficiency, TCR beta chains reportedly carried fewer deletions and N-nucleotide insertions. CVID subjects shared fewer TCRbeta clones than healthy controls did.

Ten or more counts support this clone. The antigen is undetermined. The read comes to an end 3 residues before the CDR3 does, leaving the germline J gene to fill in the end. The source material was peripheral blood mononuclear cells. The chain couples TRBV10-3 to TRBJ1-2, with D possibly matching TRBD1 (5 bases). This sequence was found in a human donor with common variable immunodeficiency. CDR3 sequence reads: CAISDIREYNYGYTF. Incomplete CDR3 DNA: TGTGCCATCAGTGATATCAGGGAGTATAACTATGGC.